Sequencing of this T cell receptor beta chain was carried out in a study of cytomegalovirus exposure and HLA in healthy donors. Study in general: A later analysis reported the 100 to 150 validation repertoires used the same platform as the roughly 700 first-cohort repertoires.

TCRdb keeps only in-frame clones here, not all; method: immunoSEQ multiplex PCR. The repertoire holds some 180,000 clones, with about nine tenths as singletons. Whole-study results and caveats: Under in vitro conditions, a few CMV-associated chains were confirmed as specific for CMV antigens. Most TCR sequences were rare, but some public TCRs occurred in many donors. In a later analysis, first-cohort TCR clusters were found to tend to co-occur in the approximately 120 validation repertoires.

The V gene's germline CDR1 is MNHNS and CDR2 SASEGT. V lost 8 bases, J lost 4 bases, and 14 bases lay in between. The CDR3 has 14 amino acids. This clone was seen more than once but under ten times. Its cognate antigen is unknown. This TCR came from a man younger than 45 in good health and CMV-seropositive. Sequencing was performed on PBMCs. The chain couples TRBV6-1 to TRBJ1-4; D is unclear. The CDR3 nucleotides are TGTGCCAGCGCTTGGGAGCGGAATAATGAAAAACTGTTTTTT. Amino acids: CASAWERNNEKLFF.